Listed here are 7 T cell receptor beta chains from one sample, sequenced in a study of CD8+ T cells in alopecia areata. In each case, RNA was isolated and then reverse transcribed into cDNA as the sequencing template. The assay was immunoSEQ multiplex PCR, and TCRdb's table has in-frame clones only and misses some. The data hold some 82,000 clones, with about 53% observed a single time. The sequenced material came from NKG2D-high CD8+ T cells sorted from blood. Receptor source: a human donor with alopecia areata.

The chain combines TRBV29-1 with TRBJ2-1; perhaps TRBD1 as D (5 bases). V was cut by 1 base and J by 4 bases, with 5 bases left in between. This CDR3 is built from 12 residues. Germline loops: CDR1 SQVTM, CDR2 ANQGSEA. CDR3 DNA sequence: TGCAGCGTTGAAGGGACATACAATGAGCAGTTCTTC. The encoded protein is CSVEGTYNEQFF.

The CDR3 spells CASSYKQGAGANVLTF. CDR3 coding DNA: TGTGCCAGCAGTTATAAACAGGGAGCTGGGGCCAACGTCCTGACTTTC. The rearrangement joins TRBV21-1 to TRBJ2-6; TRBD1, the table's D call, was not compared with the DNA. TRBV21-1 is a pseudogene segment. This CDR3 is 16 amino acids long.

The chain is built from TRBV4-1 and TRBJ1-6; 9 bases fit TRBD1. Germline assignment: CDR1 MGHRA and CDR2 YSYEKL. The CDR3 extends over 14 amino acids. Losses at the gene ends were 5 bases for V and 7 bases for J; bases not matched to a gene: 3. CDR3 bases: TGCGCCAGCAGCTACGGACAGGGGAATTCACCCCTCCACTTT. It codes for CASSYGQGNSPLHF.

In its sample, this clone was seen a few times. The V gene is TRBV30, the J gene TRBJ2-7; D remains ambiguous. The CDR3 sequence is 15 residues long. The germline V gene has CDR1 GTSNPN and CDR2 SVGIG (reference sequence). The V end was cut by 0 bases, the J end by 0 bases, with 12 bases between. In DNA form, the CDR3 reads TGTGCCTGGAGTGTAGGGCCGTCTGGCTCCTACGAGCAGTACTTC. Translating it yields CAWSVGPSGSYEQYF.

The chain's CDR3 is CAWSVRDRDWEETQYF. The CDR3 region has the DNA TGTGCCTGGAGTGTAAGGGACAGGGATTGGGAAGAGACCCAGTACTTC. The chain employs TRBV30 and TRBJ2-5, with 9 bases aligning to TRBD1. J lost 3 bases, V lost 0 bases, and 8 bases had no gene match. The germline V gene encodes CDR1 GTSNPN and CDR2 SVGIG (reference sequence). The CDR3 contains 16 residues.

The chain uses TRBV29-1 and TRBJ2-1; D is unclear. The V and J ends lost 3 bases and 8 bases respectively, with 8 bases between them. Germline V CDR1 and CDR2: SQVTM, ANQGSEA. This CDR3 spans 11 amino acids. CDR3 region: CSVEGLHEQFF. In DNA, the CDR3 is TGCAGCGTTGAGGGCCTCCATGAGCAGTTCTTC.

The chain links TRBV19 to TRBJ2-1, with unresolved D. This CDR3 comprises 12 residues. Germline V gives CDR1 LNHDA, CDR2 SQIVND (reference sequence). V dropped 3 bases and J dropped 7 bases, with 7 bases sitting between them. The CDR3 here is CASSMNLNEQFF. CDR3 sequence (DNA): TGTGCCAGTAGTATGAATCTTAATGAGCAGTTCTTC.